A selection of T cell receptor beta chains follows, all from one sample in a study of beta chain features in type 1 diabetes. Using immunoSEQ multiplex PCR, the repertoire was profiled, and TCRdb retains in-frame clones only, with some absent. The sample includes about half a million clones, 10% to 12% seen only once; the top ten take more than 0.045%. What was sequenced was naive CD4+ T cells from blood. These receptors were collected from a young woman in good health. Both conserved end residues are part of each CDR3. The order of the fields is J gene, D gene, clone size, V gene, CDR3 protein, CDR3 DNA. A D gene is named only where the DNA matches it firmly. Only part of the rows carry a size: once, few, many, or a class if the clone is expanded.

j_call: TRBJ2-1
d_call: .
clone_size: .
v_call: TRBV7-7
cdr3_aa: CASSRGYSSYNEQFF
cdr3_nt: TGTGCCAGCAGCAGGGGATACAGCTCCTACAATGAGCAGTTCTTC

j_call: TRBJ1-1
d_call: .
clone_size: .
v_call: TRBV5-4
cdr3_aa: CASSLGSSTGKTEAFF
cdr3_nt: TGTGCCAGCAGCTTGGGGTCCTCTACCGGGAAGACTGAAGCTTTCTTT

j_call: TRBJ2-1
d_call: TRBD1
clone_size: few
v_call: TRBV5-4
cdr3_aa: CASSARDRGGNEQFF
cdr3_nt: TGTGCCAGCAGCGCCCGGGACAGGGGGGGCAATGAGCAGTTCTTC

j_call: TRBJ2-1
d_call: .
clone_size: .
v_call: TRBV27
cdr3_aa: CASSFRRGRDEQFF
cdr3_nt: TGTGCCAGCAGTTTCCGGAGGGGGCGGGATGAGCAGTTCTTC

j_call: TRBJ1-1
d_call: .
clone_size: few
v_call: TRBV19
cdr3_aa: CASSTWKSEAFF
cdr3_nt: TGTGCCAGTAGTACTTGGAAGTCTGAAGCTTTCTTT

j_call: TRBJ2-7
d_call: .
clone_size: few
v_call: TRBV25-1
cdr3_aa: CASSENYPRGQYF
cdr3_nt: TGTGCCAGCAGTGAAAACTACCCTCGCGGGCAGTACTTC

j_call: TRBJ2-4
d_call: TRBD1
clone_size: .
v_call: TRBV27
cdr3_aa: CASSRQGGSTIQYF
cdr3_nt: TGTGCCAGCAGCCGACAGGGTGGCTCTACCATTCAGTACTTC

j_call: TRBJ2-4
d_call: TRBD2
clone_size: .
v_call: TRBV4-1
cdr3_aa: CASSRLTSGRAKNIQYF
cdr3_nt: TGCGCCAGCAGCCGCTTGACTAGCGGGAGAGCCAAAAACATTCAGTACTTC

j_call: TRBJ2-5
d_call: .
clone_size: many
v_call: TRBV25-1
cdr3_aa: CASSSPWGETQYF
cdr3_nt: TGTGCCAGCAGTTCACCCTGGGGGGAGACCCAGTACTTC

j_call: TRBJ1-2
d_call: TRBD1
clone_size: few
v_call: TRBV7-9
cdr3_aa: CASSSGQRDGYTF
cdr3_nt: TGTGCCAGCAGCTCGGGACAGAGGGATGGCTACACCTTC

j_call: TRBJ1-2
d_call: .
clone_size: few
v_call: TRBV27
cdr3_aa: CASALRQNYGYTF
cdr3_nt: TGTGCCAGCGCCCTGAGACAGAACTATGGCTACACCTTC

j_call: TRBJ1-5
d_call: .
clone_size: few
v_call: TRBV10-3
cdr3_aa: CATAQGDQPQHF
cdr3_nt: TGTGCCACCGCACAAGGGGATCAGCCCCAGCATTTT

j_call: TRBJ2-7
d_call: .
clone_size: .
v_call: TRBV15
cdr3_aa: CATRAKGSYEQYF
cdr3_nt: TGTGCCACCAGAGCTAAAGGCTCCTACGAGCAGTACTTC

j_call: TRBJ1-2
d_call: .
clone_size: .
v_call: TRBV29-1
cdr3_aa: CSVERGSYGYTF
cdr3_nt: TGCAGCGTTGAAAGGGGAAGCTATGGCTACACCTTC

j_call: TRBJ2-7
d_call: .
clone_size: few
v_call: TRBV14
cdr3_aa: CASSRRGGSYEQYF
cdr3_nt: TGTGCCAGCAGTCGGAGGGGGGGCTCCTACGAGCAGTACTTC

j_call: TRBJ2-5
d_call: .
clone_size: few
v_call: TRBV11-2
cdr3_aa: CASSFGQETQYF
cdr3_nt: TGTGCCAGCAGCTTCGGCCAAGAGACCCAGTACTTC

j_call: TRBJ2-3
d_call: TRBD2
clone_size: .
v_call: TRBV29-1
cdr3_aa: CSETSGGPTDTQYF
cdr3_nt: TGCAGCGAAACTAGCGGGGGTCCCACAGATACGCAGTATTTT

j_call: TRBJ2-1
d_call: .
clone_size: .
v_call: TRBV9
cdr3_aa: CASSSLGLYNEQFF
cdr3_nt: TGTGCCAGCAGCTCATTGGGGCTATACAATGAGCAGTTCTTC

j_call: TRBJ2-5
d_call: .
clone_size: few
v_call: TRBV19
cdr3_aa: CASSIRDGQETQYF
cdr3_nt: TGTGCCAGTAGTATCCGGGACGGACAAGAGACCCAGTACTTC

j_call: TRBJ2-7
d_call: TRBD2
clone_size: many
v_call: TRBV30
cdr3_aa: CAWSSTSVAVYEQYF
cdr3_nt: TGTGCCTGGAGTTCTACTAGCGTAGCTGTCTACGAGCAGTACTTC

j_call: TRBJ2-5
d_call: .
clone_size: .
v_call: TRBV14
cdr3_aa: CASSQDLANRETQYF
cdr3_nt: TGTGCCAGCAGCCAAGATTTAGCGAATCGGGAGACCCAGTACTTC

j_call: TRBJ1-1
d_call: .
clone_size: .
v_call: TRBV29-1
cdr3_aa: CSVGREAQGAFF
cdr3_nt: TGCAGCGTCGGCCGGGAGGCCCAAGGGGCTTTCTTT

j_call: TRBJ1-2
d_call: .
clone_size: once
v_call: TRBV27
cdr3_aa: CASSPEGWGLGYTF
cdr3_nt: TGTGCCAGCAGTCCGGAGGGTTGGGGGCTTGGCTACACCTTC